This T cell receptor (beta chain) was observed in a study of T cell responses to AZD1222 COVID-19 vaccine (dated by TCRdb to about 2021). Background on the whole study: AZD1222 recipients whose second dose came at about 4 weeks and those whose second dose came at about 12 weeks were combined into one group, since spike-specific TCR depth and breadth did not differ between the two schedules. Trial participants were enrolled by age into subgroups of 18-55, 56-69 and 70-plus years, and around 140, 26 and 57 TCR-sequenced participants, respectively, were included in these subgroups. A total of more than 230 trial participants underwent TCR sequencing, of whom nearly 210 had received two doses of AZD1222 and around 25 had received two doses of the MenACWY control vaccine. General conclusions and limits of the study: After two AZD1222 doses, both the breadth and the depth of spike-specific TCRs were significantly higher than at day 0 and than in MenACWY recipients. Participants were mostly white British, with more females than males. The authors suggested clonal diversity may have been underestimated. The 56-69-year group was small, and its depth increase did not reach significance, likely because of low power. Because no day 14 peak-response samples were available, repertoires were characterized only after the peak T cell response. Reportedly, close to half of the unique spike-specific TCRs recognized epitopes lying outside the regions that are mutated in the B.1.351 and B.1.1.7 variants. The whole spike protein was spanned by vaccine-associated CD4 TCRs, and dominant responses were seen in regions 160-218 and 743-854. Conclusions about previously exposed vaccinees are limited, since just five to seven AZD1222 recipients were seropositive for SARS-CoV-2 at baseline.

The CDR3 regions of human TCRbeta chains were analyzed by immunosequencing. From the authors' description of their analysis: Repertoire TCRs were checked for matches against a reference library of SARS-CoV-2-specific TCRs that had been generated using the MIRA antigen-specificity platform. Breadth meant the fraction of unique TCRs that were SARS-CoV-2-associated, whereas depth meant the fraction of total T cells that were SARS-CoV-2-associated. Each spike-specific TCR was assigned to its reactive spike region and to a CD4 or CD8 class using the MIRA data. Log10-transformed breadth and depth values were compared by one-way ANOVA with Sidak's multiple comparisons tests. The clones in this table, taken by TCRdb from immuneACCESS, are in-frame only. Not every clone is retained; where verified, under half of the shortfall comes from an unresolved V gene, and the cause of the rest is unknown. That table furnishes V, J and clone size, whereas the DNA furnished D and trimming. Here the sample has approximately 180,000 clones; about 90% occur a single time. The ten most abundant clones make up around 2.6% of the sample.

A remark on this clone: Its antigen remains undetermined. Base qualities are not provided; no much larger clone lies one nucleotide away.

V has 9 bases trimmed and J has 1 base trimmed; junction bases matching no gene number 8. CDR1 MNHEY and CDR2 SVGAGI were looked up in the germline V gene. From the cysteine through the phenylalanine, the CDR3 covers 15 amino acids. The entry retains the CDR3 DNA only, 45 bases that are in frame from base 1. Interpreted using the paper, the time point label stands for: baseline before first vaccination. Vaccinee samples came from UK trials COV001 and COV002, including a single-blind randomized controlled phase 2/3 trial of AZD1222 (ChAdOx1 nCoV-19) in healthy adults. Trial participant PBMC samples were collected at day 0 and day 28 after the second dose for TCRbeta chain sequencing.

The sample consisted of peripheral blood, taken on day 0 of AZD1222 vaccination. This sequence was found in an adult in good health. This chain joins TRBV6-5 to TRBJ2-3; TRBD1 agrees with 9 junctional bases. The sequence in DNA is TGTGCCAGTGGGGTTTGGGACAGGGGCACAGATACGCAGTATTTT. It encodes CASGVWDRGTDTQYF.